This T cell receptor (beta chain) was captured by sequencing in a study of cytomegalovirus exposure and HLA in healthy donors. General observations from the study: V- and J-gene trimming of TCR beta was linked (in a later analysis) to a missense DCLRE1C variant. Some V segments, TRBV6-2 and TRBV6-3 among them, were indistinguishable and were therefore excluded.

Deletions cut 7 bases from V and 4 bases from J, with 13 bases between. Germline assignment: CDR1 MNHEY and CDR2 SVGAGI. The CDR3 is 13 amino acids. Remarks on this clone: What it binds is not known.

The PCR had 60 Vbeta and 13 Jbeta primers. Clones were read by immunoSEQ multiplex PCR, and TCRdb kept only the in-frame ones, dropping some. This sample carries fewer than 130,000 clones, roughly 71% of them seen once, and the ten largest clones take roughly 11%. These donors, healthy bone marrow donors, were studied. The sample comprised PBMCs. The sequence was collected from a man aged 35-49 years in good health and CMV-seropositive. J is TRBJ1-1 and V is TRBV6-5; D is uncertain. The DNA for the CDR3 is TGTGCCAGCAATAACTACCGGGGCACTGAAGCTTTCTTT. This translates into CASNNYRGTEAFF.